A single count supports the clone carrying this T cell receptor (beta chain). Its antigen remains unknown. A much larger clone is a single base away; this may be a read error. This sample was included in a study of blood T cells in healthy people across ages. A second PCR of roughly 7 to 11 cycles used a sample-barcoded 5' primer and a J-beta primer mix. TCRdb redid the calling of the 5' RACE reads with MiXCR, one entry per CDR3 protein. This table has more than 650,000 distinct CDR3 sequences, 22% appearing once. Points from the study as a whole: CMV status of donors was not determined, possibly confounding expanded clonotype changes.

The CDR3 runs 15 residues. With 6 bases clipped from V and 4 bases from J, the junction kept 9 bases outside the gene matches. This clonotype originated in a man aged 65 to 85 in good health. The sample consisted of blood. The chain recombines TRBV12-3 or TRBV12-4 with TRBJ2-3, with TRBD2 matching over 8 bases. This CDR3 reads CASRPGLVGADTQYF. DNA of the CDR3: TGTGCCAGCAGACCGGGACTAGTGGGAGCAGATACGCAGTATTTT.